This is a list of T cell receptor beta chains from one sample in a study of blood T cell repertoires in COVID-19. Clones were read by immunoSEQ multiplex PCR, and TCRdb kept only the in-frame ones, dropping some. Found here are roughly 250,000 clones, roughly nine tenths of them singletons; the top ten hold approximately 1.2%. Sequencing was carried out using PBMCs or T cells enriched from blood (not recorded which). These receptors all stem from a human donor in a cohort exposed to, infected with or recovered from COVID-19 (not recorded which). The donor label of this sample is uncertain. Each CDR3 is given with its conserved first and last residue. The order of the fields is V gene, J gene, clone size, D gene, CDR3 length, CDR3 protein, CDR3 DNA. A D gene is named only where the DNA matches it firmly. Size is stated for part of the rows, as once, few or many counts, or as a class when the clone is expanded.

TRBV7-9	TRBJ2-2	many	TRBD1	15	CASSSTGPNTGELFF	TGTGCCAGCAGCTCGACAGGGCCGAACACCGGGGAGCTGTTTTTT
TRBV14	TRBJ2-2	NA	NA	16	CASSQARGGRTGELFF	TGTGCCAGCAGCCAAGCGCGAGGAGGTCGGACCGGGGAGCTGTTTTTT
TRBV4-1	TRBJ1-1	once	NA	15	CASSQPTGKSTEAFF	TGCGCCAGCAGCCAGCCCACAGGGAAGAGCACTGAAGCTTTCTTT
TRBV10-3	TRBJ1-2	NA	NA	15	CAISGSIDPGLGYTF	TGTGCCATCAGCGGATCCATAGACCCGGGACTTGGCTACACCTTC
TRBV7-2	TRBJ2-7	once	NA	15	CASSQPGLYSYEQYF	TGTGCCAGCAGCCAGCCGGGACTGTACTCCTACGAGCAGTACTTC
TRBV3-1/TRBV3-2	TRBJ2-5	once	NA	12	CASSQGRASQYF	TGTGCCAGCAGCCAAGGCAGGGCGTCCCAGTACTTC
TRBV9	TRBJ2-1	NA	NA	13	CASSVSAGNEQFF	TGTGCCAGCAGCGTCTCAGCGGGCAATGAGCAGTTCTTC
TRBV9	TRBJ1-5	NA	NA	16	CASSLIADSSNQPQHF	TGTGCCAGCAGCTTGATTGCCGACAGCAGCAATCAGCCCCAGCATTTT
TRBV6-5	TRBJ2-2	NA	NA	13	CASTSQLSGELFF	TGTGCCAGCACCTCTCAACTATCCGGGGAGCTGTTTTTT
TRBV30	TRBJ2-2	NA	TRBD2	14	CASAGGLSGGELFF	TGTGCCTCGGCGGGGGGCCTTTCGGGCGGGGAGCTGTTTTTT
TRBV7-2	TRBJ2-7	NA	NA	13	CASSSLFSYEQYF	TGTGCCAGCAGCTCCCTGTTCTCCTACGAGCAGTACTTC
TRBV5-4	TRBJ2-3	NA	NA	16	CASSPRGASDTDTQYF	TGTGCCAGCAGCCCCCGGGGGGCCTCCGACACAGATACGCAGTATTTT
TRBV27	TRBJ1-2	NA	NA	13	CASSLTAAGGYTF	TGTGCCAGCAGTCTGACAGCAGCCGGTGGCTACACCTTC
TRBV4-1	TRBJ2-5	NA	NA	14	CASSQLAGGETQYF	TGCGCCAGCAGCCAACTGGCCGGAGGGGAAACCCAGTACTTC
TRBV5-1	TRBJ2-6	NA	TRBD1	17	CASTLTGTVSGANVLTF	TGCGCCAGCACTCTTACAGGGACAGTCTCTGGGGCCAACGTCCTGACTTTC
TRBV5-1	TRBJ2-7	NA	TRBD1	15	CASSPRSDRINEQYF	TGCGCCAGCAGCCCTCGATCGGACAGGATCAACGAGCAGTACTTC
TRBV4-2	TRBJ2-7	NA	NA	15	CASSQVTGISYEQYF	TGTGCCAGCAGCCAAGTGACAGGCATCTCCTACGAGCAGTACTTC
TRBV11-2	TRBJ1-1	NA	NA	13	CASSLDRNTEAFF	TGTGCCAGCAGCCTCGACAGGAACACTGAAGCTTTCTTT
TRBV5-1	TRBJ2-3	once	TRBD1	15	CASSLQGLNTDTQYF	TGCGCCAGCAGCTTACAGGGGTTAAACACAGATACGCAGTATTTT
TRBV28	TRBJ2-6	once	TRBD1	22	CASSLVGDRALGAKSGANVLTF	TGTGCCAGCAGTTTGGTAGGGGACAGGGCCCTGGGGGCAAAGTCTGGGGCCAACGTCCTGACTTTC
TRBV18	TRBJ1-5	NA	TRBD1	13	CASSPTGDQPQHF	TGTGCCAGCTCACCTACAGGGGATCAGCCCCAGCATTTT
TRBV30	TRBJ2-5	once	TRBD2	14	CAWSVGAGQETQYF	TGTGCCTGGAGTGTAGGAGCGGGACAAGAGACCCAGTACTTC
TRBV4-1	TRBJ2-3	NA	NA	15	CASSQGPLAEDTQYF	TGCGCCAGCAGCCAAGGCCCCCTGGCAGAAGATACGCAGTATTTT
TRBV6-1	TRBJ2-1	NA	NA	16	CASSEAYGQGLNEQFF	TGTGCCAGCAGTGAAGCTTACGGGCAGGGTTTGAATGAGCAGTTCTTC
TRBV10-2	TRBJ1-5	NA	TRBD1	14	CASSKTGGNQPQHF	TGCGCCAGCAGTAAGACAGGGGGCAATCAGCCCCAGCATTTT
TRBV19	TRBJ1-1	NA	NA	16	CASSHFPDRVNTEAFF	TGTGCCAGTAGTCACTTTCCAGACAGAGTTAACACTGAAGCTTTCTTT
TRBV12-2	TRBJ2-1	NA	NA	14	CASRLESPSCEQFF	TGTGCAAGTCGCTTAGAGTCTCCTAGCTGTGAGCAGTTCTTC
TRBV30	TRBJ1-5	NA	TRBD1	14	CAWSPGDRNQPQHF	TGTGCCTGGAGTCCCGGGGACAGGAATCAGCCCCAGCATTTT
TRBV5-5	TRBJ2-3	NA	NA	15	CASSDSGHRTDTQYF	TGTGCCAGCAGCGACTCGGGACACCGCACAGATACGCAGTATTTT
TRBV4-1	TRBJ1-2	NA	NA	15	CASSQPLTVNYGYTF	TGCGCCAGCAGCCAACCCCTCACAGTTAACTATGGCTACACCTTC
TRBV6-5	TRBJ2-7	few	NA	13	CASSWPGAYEQYF	TGTGCCAGCAGTTGGCCCGGGGCCTACGAGCAGTACTTC
TRBV6-5	TRBJ1-2	NA	NA	15	CASSAKLPGPSGYTF	TGTGCCAGCAGCGCTAAACTTCCCGGGCCTAGCGGCTACACCTTC
TRBV14	TRBJ2-1	NA	NA	17	CASSQAQQGGGLDEQFF	TGTGCCAGCAGCCAAGCCCAACAGGGGGGGGGCCTCGATGAGCAGTTCTTC
TRBV27	TRBJ2-5	NA	NA	14	CASSSGTRQETQYF	TGTGCCAGCAGTTCCGGGACACGACAAGAGACCCAGTACTTC
TRBV19	TRBJ2-5	NA	TRBD1	14	CASSKRGQTETQYF	TGTGCCAGTAGTAAAAGGGGACAGACAGAGACCCAGTACTTC
TRBV24-1	TRBJ2-1	NA	TRBD2	16	CATSFSSGDLYNEQFF	TGTGCCACCAGTTTTTCTAGCGGGGATCTATACAATGAGCAGTTCTTC
TRBV1	TRBJ2-2	NA	NA	19	CTSSQEPAGFGPDTGELFF	TGCACCAGCAGCCAGGAACCGGCTGGGTTTGGGCCGGACACCGGGGAGCTGTTTTTT
TRBV19	TRBJ1-5	NA	TRBD1	14	CASSGQGVNQPQHF	TGTGCCAGTAGTGGACAGGGTGTAAATCAGCCCCAGCATTTT
TRBV19	TRBJ1-1	few	TRBD1	15	CASSKQGVWNTEAFF	TGTGCCAGTAGTAAACAGGGGGTTTGGAACACTGAAGCTTTCTTT